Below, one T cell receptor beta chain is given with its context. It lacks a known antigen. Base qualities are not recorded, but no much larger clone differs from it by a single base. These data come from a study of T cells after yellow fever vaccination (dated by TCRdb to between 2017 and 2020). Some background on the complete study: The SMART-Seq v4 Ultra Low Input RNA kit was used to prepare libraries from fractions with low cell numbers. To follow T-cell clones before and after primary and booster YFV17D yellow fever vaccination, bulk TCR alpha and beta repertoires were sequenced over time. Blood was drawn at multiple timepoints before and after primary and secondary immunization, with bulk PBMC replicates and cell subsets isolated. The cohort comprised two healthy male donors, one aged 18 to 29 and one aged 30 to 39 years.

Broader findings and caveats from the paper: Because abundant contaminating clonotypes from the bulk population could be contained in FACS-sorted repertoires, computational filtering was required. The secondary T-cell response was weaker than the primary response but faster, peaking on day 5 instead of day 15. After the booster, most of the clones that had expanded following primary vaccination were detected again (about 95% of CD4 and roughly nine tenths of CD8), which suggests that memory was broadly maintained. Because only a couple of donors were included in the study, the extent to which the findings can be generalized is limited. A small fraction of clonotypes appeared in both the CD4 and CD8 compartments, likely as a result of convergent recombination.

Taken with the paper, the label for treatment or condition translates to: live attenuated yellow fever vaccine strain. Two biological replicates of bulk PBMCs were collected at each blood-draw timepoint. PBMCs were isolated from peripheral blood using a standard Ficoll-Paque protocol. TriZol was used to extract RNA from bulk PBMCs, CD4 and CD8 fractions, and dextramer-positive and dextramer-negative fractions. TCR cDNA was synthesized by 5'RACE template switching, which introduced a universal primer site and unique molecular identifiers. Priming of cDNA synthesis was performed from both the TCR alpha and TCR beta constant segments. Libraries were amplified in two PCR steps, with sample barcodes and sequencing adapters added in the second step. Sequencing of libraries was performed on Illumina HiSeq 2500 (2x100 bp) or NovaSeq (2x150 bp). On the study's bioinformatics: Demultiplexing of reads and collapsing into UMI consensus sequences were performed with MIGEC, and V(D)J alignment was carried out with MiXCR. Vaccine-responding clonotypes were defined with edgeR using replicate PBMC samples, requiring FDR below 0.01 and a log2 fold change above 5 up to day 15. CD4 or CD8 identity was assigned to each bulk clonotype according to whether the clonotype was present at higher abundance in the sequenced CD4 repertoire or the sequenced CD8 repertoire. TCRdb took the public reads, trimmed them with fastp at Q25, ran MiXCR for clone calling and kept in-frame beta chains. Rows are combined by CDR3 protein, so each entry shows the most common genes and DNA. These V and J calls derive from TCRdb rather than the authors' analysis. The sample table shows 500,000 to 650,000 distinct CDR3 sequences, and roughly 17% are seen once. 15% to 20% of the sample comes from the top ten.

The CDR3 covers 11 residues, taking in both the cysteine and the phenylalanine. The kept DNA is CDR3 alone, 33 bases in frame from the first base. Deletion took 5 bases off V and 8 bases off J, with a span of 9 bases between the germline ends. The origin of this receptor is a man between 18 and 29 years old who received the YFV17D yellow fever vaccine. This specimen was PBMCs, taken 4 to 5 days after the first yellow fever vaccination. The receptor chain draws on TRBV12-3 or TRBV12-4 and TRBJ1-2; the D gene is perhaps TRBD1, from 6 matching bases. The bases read TGTGCCAGCAGTACAGGGTACGGCTACACCTTC. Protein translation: CASSTGYGYTF.